This T cell receptor beta chain originates from a study of blood T cell repertoires in COVID-19. Whole-study context: Samples of COVID-19 (acute and convalescent) were obtained from the United States, Italy and Spain. The analysed material was cDNA or gDNA that came from T cells, B-cell-depleted T cells, or PBMCs.

Original data processing: Counts of nucleated cells, estimated from reference gene primer amplification, were obtained. The method was immunoSEQ multiplex PCR; TCRdb's version includes in-frame clones alone and lacks a portion of them. The DNA was the basis for D and trimming; V, J and clone size are from that table. The table includes around 150,000 clones, about 79% detected once. Germline values: CDR1 SGHAT, CDR2 FQDESV (reference sequence). Trimming cost V 5 bases and J 1 base; bases outside gene matches: 4. The CDR3 extends over 16 amino acids. The J gene is TRBJ2-5, the V gene TRBV11-1; 13 bases align to TRBD2. The specimen sequenced was peripheral blood. The sequence was collected from a woman aged 45-65 years in a cohort sampled during active or convalescent COVID-19. The CDR3 DNA sequence: TGTGCCAGCAGCGCGAGGACTAGCGGGGGCCAAGAGACCCAGTACTTC. This codes for CASSARTSGGQETQYF.